A single sample gave rise to the 26 T cell receptor beta chains below, sequenced in a study of blood T cell repertoires in COVID-19. The method was immunoSEQ multiplex PCR; TCRdb's version includes in-frame clones alone and lacks a portion of them. The table shows 70,000 or so clones, with 85% to 90% occurring only once. The sequenced sample consisted of peripheral blood. These receptors all stem from a man in his sixties with acute or convalescent COVID-19.

This clone has more than one count but fewer than ten. The chain combines TRBV11-2 with TRBJ2-7, with 9 bases fitting TRBD2. Per germline, CDR1 SGHAT and CDR2 FQNNGV. The CDR3 has 15 amino acids. V lost 0 bases, J lost 7 bases, and 7 bases stayed unmatched. The CDR3 loop reads CASSLEPSGTGEQYF. Written as DNA, the CDR3 is TGTGCCAGCAGCTTAGAGCCTAGCGGGACCGGGGAGCAGTACTTC.

The rearrangement joins TRBV19 to TRBJ1-1; D is undetermined. V lost 1 base and J 11 bases, leaving 14 bases between the germline ends. Germline CDR1 LNHDA, CDR2 SQIVND (reference sequence). This CDR3 has 13 amino acids. CDR3 sequence: CASSIVIGRGAFF. CDR3 in DNA: TGTGCCAGTAGTATAGTGATAGGCCGAGGGGCTTTCTTT.

The rearrangement uses TRBV5-5 and TRBJ2-3; unclear D gene. CDR1 and CDR2 from the germline V gene are SGHKS and YYEKEE (reference sequence). The CDR3 spans 14 residues. Trimming took 3 bases from V and 6 from J, leaving 14 bases between them. The CDR3 spells CASSSLRGADTQYF. Written as DNA, the CDR3 is TGTGCCAGCAGCTCACTCAGAGGAGCGGATACGCAGTATTTT.

The rearrangement links TRBV7-8 to TRBJ1-5; 11 nucleotides align to TRBD1. Germline lookup yields CDR1 SGHVS and CDR2 FQNEAQ. There are 17 residues in the CDR3. The trim removed 3 bases at V and 2 bases at J, leaving 6 bases unmatched. CDR3 nucleotide sequence: TGTGCCAGCAGCTTCTCGGACAGGGGGCTTGGCAATCAGCCCCAGCATTTT. Its translation: CASSFSDRGLGNQPQHF. The full variable domain, with the rest looked up from reference TRBV7-8 and TRBJ1-5, is GAGVSQSPRYKVAKRGQDVALRCDPISGHVSLFWYQQALGQGPEFLTYFQNEAQLDKSGLPSDRFFAERPEGSVSTLKIQRTQQEDSAVYLCASSFSDRGLGNQPQHFGDGTRLSIL.

V is TRBV28 and J is TRBJ1-5; D possibly corresponds to TRBD1 (6 bases). The CDR3 consists of 13 residues. Germline values: CDR1 MDHEN, CDR2 SYDVKM. Trimming removed 9 bases at V and 5 bases at J, with 14 bases between. CDR3 amino acids: CASGGDNYQPQHF. In nucleotides, the CDR3 is TGTGCCAGTGGGGGGGACAACTATCAGCCCCAGCATTTT.

The chain has TRBV19 and TRBJ1-1; 7 bases agree with TRBD1. V was pared by 6 bases and J by 1 base, with 20 bases of the junction left unmatched. The CDR3 spans 19 residues. Germline lookup yields CDR1 LNHDA and CDR2 SQIVND (reference sequence). CDR3 residues: CASRRHGSLTGQPNTEAFF. The CDR3 coding sequence is TGTGCCAGTAGACGGCACGGCTCCTTAACGGGACAGCCGAACACTGAAGCTTTCTTT.

The V call is TRBV27, the J call TRBJ2-1, with 9 positions matching TRBD2. Looked up from germline, CDR1 is MNHEY and CDR2 is SMNVEV (reference sequence). V lost 6 bases and J lost 5; bases outside the gene matches: 8. The CDR3 covers 15 residues. The CDR3 region has the DNA TGTGCCAGCAGGGGTCTAGCGGGATATAACAATGAGCAGTTCTTC. Encoded protein: CASRGLAGYNNEQFF.

This chain links TRBV6-4 with TRBJ2-2; 7 bases map to TRBD2. There are 15 residues in the CDR3. V gave up 6 bases and J gave up 2 bases; unmatched junction bases: 6. The V gene's germline CDR1 is MRHNA and CDR2 SNTAGT. The CDR3 DNA sequence: TGTGCCAGCAGACCGGGACTATCAAACACCGGGGAGCTGTTTTTT. Protein product: CASRPGLSNTGELFF.

This clone was detected once. The CDR3 loop reads CASSLASGGGDTQYF. CDR3 in DNA: TGTGCCAGCAGCTTAGCTAGCGGGGGTGGGGATACGCAGTATTTT. The chain couples TRBV11-2 to TRBJ2-3; 10 bases line up with TRBD2. Per germline, CDR1 SGHAT and CDR2 FQNNGV. After removal of 1 base from V and 6 bases from J, the junction contained 4 bases not matched to a gene. The CDR3 runs to 15 residues.

Points on this clone: The junction does not match germline at one end; this may be a read error. The V call is TRBV5-7, the J call TRBJ1-4, with TRBD1 as a possible D gene (6 bases). TRBV5-7 is designated an ORF whose function remains uncertain. The CDR3 loop spans 16 amino acids. DNA for the CDR3: TGTGCCAGCAGCTTGGCTAGAGGACAGAAAATCCGAAAAACTGTTTTT. It codes for CASSLARGQKIRKTVF.

The chain combines TRBV30 with TRBJ2-3; 7 positions agree with TRBD1. The CDR3 sequence is 17 residues long. V trimming: 0 bases; J trimming: 3 bases; junction bases outside the gene matches: 12. The germline CDR1 and CDR2 sequences are GTSNPN and SVGIG (reference sequence). In nucleotides, the CDR3 is TGTGCCTGGAGTGTACTGGGGCAGGGGGTTTGGACAGATACGCAGTATTTT. Its translation: CAWSVLGQGVWTDTQYF.

This clone was detected once. The V and J genes are TRBV6-5 and TRBJ2-1; 9 bases match TRBD2. Germline V CDR1 and CDR2: MNHEY, SVGAGI. The CDR3 runs 15 residues. J lost 5 bases, V lost 2 bases, and 4 bases had no gene match. The CDR3 DNA is TGTGCCAGCAGTTACACAAGGACTAGCGACAATGAGCAGTTCTTC. Encoded protein: CASSYTRTSDNEQFF.

This clone was counted a single time. The chain recombines TRBV30 with TRBJ1-1, with TRBD1 identical over 7 bases. Trimming removed 2 bases from V and 0 bases from J; junction bases left unmatched: 0. The CDR3 runs to 13 residues. Germline CDR1 reads GTSNPN; CDR2 reads SVGIG (reference sequence). The CDR3, as DNA: TGTGCCTGGAGTACAGGGGTGAACACTGAAGCTTTCTTT. It specifies CAWSTGVNTEAFF. The full variable domain, completed using reference TRBV30 and TRBJ1-1, is SQTIHQWPATLVQPVGSPLSLECTVEGTSNPNLYWYRQAAGRGLQLLFYSVGIGQISSEVPQNLSASRPQDRQFILSSKKLLLSDSGFYLCAWSTGVNTEAFFGQGTRLTVV.

The rearrangement uses TRBV5-4 and TRBJ2-1; a possible D gene is TRBD2 (7 bases). V was cut by 1 base and J by 7 bases, with 12 bases left in between. Per the germline V gene, CDR1 is SGHNT and CDR2 is YYREEE (reference sequence). This CDR3 contains 14 residues. CDR3 sequence (DNA): TGTGCCAGCAGCTTGCGGGGGGCGCTGAATGAGCAGTTCTTC. Translating it yields CASSLRGALNEQFF.

This sequence joins TRBV5-1 and TRBJ1-1; TRBD1 matches 7 bases. The CDR3 is made up of 16 amino acids. The junction had 11 bases not matched to a gene; V was cut back by 2 bases and J by 4 bases. Germline CDR1 reads SGHRS; CDR2 reads YFSETQ. The CDR3 protein is CASSFFKTGSITEAFF. As DNA, the CDR3 is TGCGCCAGCAGCTTCTTCAAGACAGGGTCGATCACTGAAGCTTTCTTT.

The CDR3 DNA reads TGCGCCAGCAGCTTGATAACTAGCGGGGGTTCTAATGAGCAGTTCTTC. Translation gives CASSLITSGGSNEQFF. J is TRBJ2-1 and V is TRBV5-1; 11 bases agree with TRBD2. From germline, CDR1 is SGHRS and CDR2 YFSETQ. Trimming took 1 base from V and 7 from J; bases not matched to a gene: 7. CDR3 size: 16 residues. Drawing the rest from reference TRBV5-1 and TRBJ2-1, the complete variable domain is KAGVTQTPRYLIKTRGQQVTLSCSPISGHRSVSWYQQTPGQGLQFLFEYFSETQRNKGNFPGRFSGRQFSNSRSEMNVSTLELGDSALYLCASSLITSGGSNEQFFGPGTRLTVL.

The gene calls are TRBV18 and TRBJ2-7, with no clear D. The germline V gene encodes CDR1 KGHSH and CDR2 LQKENI. This CDR3 contains 14 residues. The germline V and J ends were trimmed by 2 bases and 2 bases, with 10 bases remaining between them. The CDR3 reads CASSPLRPPYEQYF. Here the CDR3 DNA reads TGTGCCAGCTCACCATTGCGGCCACCCTACGAGCAGTACTTC.

This clone was observed once. The chain is built from TRBV6-5 and TRBJ2-5; tentative D call: TRBD1 (6 bases). The CDR3 has 14 amino acids. Trimming shortened V by 6 bases and J by 4 bases, and 15 bases separated the two germline ends. Germline CDR1 MNHEY, CDR2 SVGAGI. The CDR3 region has the DNA TGTGCCAGCAGCCTAAGCAGGGGTCGAGAGACCCAGTACTTC. Translation gives CASSLSRGRETQYF.

The V gene is TRBV7-3, the J gene TRBJ1-3; D unresolved. V lost 6 bases to trimming and J lost 2 bases, with 8 bases between them. The CDR3 totals 13 residues. Germline V gives CDR1 SGHTA, CDR2 FQGTGA. CDR3 in DNA: TGTGCCAGCAGTAGGACTCCTGGAAACACCATATATTTT. Its protein product is CASSRTPGNTIYF. Variable domain in full (rest from reference TRBV7-3 and TRBJ1-3): GAGVSQTPSNKVTEKGKYVELRCDPISGHTALYWYRQSLGQGPEFLIYFQGTGAADDSGLPNDRFFAVRPEGSVSTLKIQRTERGDSAVYLCASSRTPGNTIYFGEGSWLTVV.

The chain carries TRBV11-2 and TRBJ2-7; TRBD2 matches at 8 bases. V dropped 2 bases and J dropped 4; count of bases not matched to a gene: 7. The CDR3 covers 15 residues. Germline assignment: CDR1 SGHAT and CDR2 FQNNGV. The CDR3 is CASSLSTGGPYEQYF. In nucleotides, the CDR3 is TGTGCCAGCAGCTTAAGTACGGGGGGGCCTTACGAGCAGTACTTC.

This chain links TRBV5-1 with TRBJ2-5; D is uncertain. Germline V gene lookup returns CDR1 SGHRS and CDR2 YFSETQ. Trimming removed 0 bases from V and 5 bases from J, with 11 bases in between. The CDR3 is 14 amino acids. CDR3 residues: CASSLGQPRETQYF. CDR3 DNA sequence: TGCGCCAGCAGCTTGGGCCAGCCTAGGGAGACCCAGTACTTC.

This clone was recorded only once. This chain connects TRBV29-1 to TRBJ2-1, with D perhaps TRBD2 (6 bases). V gave up 3 bases and J gave up 9 bases, with 27 bases separating them. The CDR3 spans 17 residues. The germline gives CDR1 SQVTM, CDR2 ANQGSEA. The CDR3 reads CSVELGAGTSKGTEQFF. CDR3 coding DNA: TGCAGCGTTGAGCTAGGGGCAGGGACTTCAAAAGGGACTGAGCAGTTCTTC.

The rearrangement joins TRBV5-6 to TRBJ2-1; 11 bases match TRBD2. This CDR3 contains 15 residues. V gave up 3 bases and J gave up 3 bases; unmatched junction bases: 2. From germline, CDR1 is SGHDT and CDR2 YYEEEE. The CDR3 coding sequence is TGTGCCAGCAGCTGGGGACTAGCGGACTACAATGAGCAGTTCTTC. Protein product: CASSWGLADYNEQFF.

The chain is built from TRBV5-6 and TRBJ1-5; maybe TRBD1 (6 bases). The CDR3 consists of 16 residues. Germline CDR1 SGHDT, CDR2 YYEEEE. V shed 4 bases and J shed 3 bases, with 17 bases lying between them. CDR3 in amino acids: CASSQFGQGNNQPQHF. The CDR3 DNA is TGTGCCAGCAGCCAGTTCGGGCAGGGGAACAATCAGCCCCAGCATTTT. The complete variable domain, with remaining parts taken from reference TRBV5-6 and TRBJ1-5, reads DAGVTQSPTHLIKTRGQQVTLRCSPKSGHDTVSWYQQALGQGPQFIFQYYEEEERQRGNFPDRFSGHQFPNYSSELNVNALLLGDSALYLCASSQFGQGNNQPQHFGDGTRLSIL.

The V gene is TRBV5-1, the J gene TRBJ2-3; D uncertain. V lost 1 base to trimming and J lost 1 base, with 10 bases between them. This CDR3 comprises 15 residues. Germline V gene sequence: CDR1 SGHRS, CDR2 YFSETQ. The CDR3 spells CASSLSSVGTDTQYF. CDR3 DNA: TGCGCCAGCAGCTTGTCGTCAGTGGGCACAGATACGCAGTATTTT.

This chain uses TRBV19 with TRBJ1-5, with D possibly TRBD1 on 5 matching bases. Germline CDR1 reads LNHDA; CDR2 reads SQIVND (reference sequence). Trimming removed 1 base from V and 5 bases from J, with 9 bases in between. CDR3 size: 14 residues. CDR3 sequence: CASSIAGGDQPQHF. In DNA form, the CDR3 reads TGTGCCAGTAGTATAGCAGGAGGGGATCAGCCCCAGCATTTT.